The 15 T cell receptor beta chains listed next were all sequenced from one sample in a study of T cells expressing NK-cell markers. Following a re-call of the 5' RACE reads, TCRdb has one entry per CDR3 protein and lacks DNA. The sample table sets out roughly 380,000 distinct CDR3 sequences. The source material was blood T cells: a sorted CD56 or NKG2C T cell subset, CD4+ or CD8+ T cells, or bulk PBMC T cells (not recorded which). The source is a man aged 18 to 69 in good health.

V and J are TRBV5-1 and TRBJ2-7; TCRdb selects TRBD1, and the lack of DNA leaves this call unchecked. CDR3 size: 17 residues. CDR1 SGHRS and CDR2 YFSETQ come from the germline V gene. The CDR3 region is CASSFSPVVGAAYEQYF.

The chain couples TRBV10-3 to TRBJ2-1; checking the TCRdb D call of TRBD1 is not possible without DNA. CDR3 length: 13 residues. Germline lookup yields CDR1 ENHRY and CDR2 SYGVKD. The chain's CDR3 is CAISYDRTNEQFF.

This chain joins TRBV12-3 or TRBV12-4 and TRBJ1-1; TCRdb's assignment of TRBD1 cannot be checked, as there is no DNA. This CDR3 comprises 13 residues. The CDR3 region is CASSLTQGAEAFF.

The V call is TRBV5-1, the J call TRBJ2-6. The CDR3 consists of 14 residues. Germline CDR1 reads SGHRS; CDR2 reads YFSETQ. The CDR3 reads CASSLGSNANVLTF.

V is TRBV7-9 and J is TRBJ2-7; TCRdb reports TRBD1, a call that lacks DNA to check it against. Germline V CDR1 and CDR2: SEHNR, FQNEAQ (reference sequence). The CDR3 runs 17 residues. The CDR3 loop is CASSLEAGVPYSYEQYF.

This rearrangement joins TRBV6-2 or TRBV6-3 to TRBJ2-1; as DNA is missing, the TRBD2 call by TCRdb cannot be tested. Germline CDR1 MNHEY, CDR2 SVGEGT. The CDR3 consists of 14 residues. The CDR3 loop is CASSYSGGANEQFF.

The chain recombines TRBV2 with TRBJ2-7; TCRdb returns TRBD1, unconfirmable since there is no DNA. This CDR3 is 17 amino acids long. The germline V gene encodes CDR1 SNHLY and CDR2 FYNNEI. The CDR3 sequence is CASTLRPPGQGNYEQYF.

The V call is TRBV12-3 or TRBV12-4, the J call TRBJ1-4; as DNA is missing, the TRBD1 call by TCRdb cannot be tested. This CDR3 is 17 amino acids long. The CDR3 loop reads CASKKRDRGSGGEKLFF.

J is TRBJ2-2 and V is TRBV6-6; the TCRdb D gene call, TRBD1, has no DNA to confirm it. CDR3 length: 13 amino acids. CDR1 is MNHNY, CDR2 SVGAGI, per germline (reference sequence). CDR3 sequence reads: CASSGQGTGELFF.

The genes are TRBV20-1 and TRBJ1-6. CDR1 DFQATT and CDR2 SNEGSKA come from the germline V gene (reference sequence). The CDR3 has 13 amino acids. CDR3 sequence: CSAQRSYNSPLHF.

The rearrangement uses TRBV15 and TRBJ2-3. Germline CDR1 and CDR2: LNHNV and YYDKDF (reference sequence). The CDR3 covers 13 residues. The CDR3 sequence is CATSATSVDTQYF. The full variable domain, rest sourced from reference TRBV15 and TRBJ2-3, is DAMVIQNPRYQVTQFGKPVTLSCSQTLNHNVMYWYQQKSSQAPKLLFHYYDKDFNNEADTPDNFQSRRPNTSFCFLDIRSPGLGDTAMYLCATSATSVDTQYFGPGTRLTVL.

The chain joins TRBV12-3 or TRBV12-4 to TRBJ2-7; TCRdb's D call of TRBD1 is untestable without DNA. This CDR3 is 16 amino acids long. Here the CDR3 reads CASSSPKGRTLYEQYF.

The rearrangement links TRBV9 to TRBJ1-1. The CDR3 sequence is 15 residues long. The V gene's germline CDR1 is SGDLS and CDR2 YYNGEE. CDR3: CASSPGMAQNTEAFF.

The chain links TRBV28 to TRBJ1-5. CDR3 length: 13 residues. Germline CDR1 is MDHEN and CDR2 is SYDVKM. CDR3 in amino acids: CASGRQRNQPQHF.

V usage is TRBV30 and J usage is TRBJ2-7. The CDR3 has 14 amino acids. In germline, CDR1 is GTSNPN, CDR2 SVGIG (reference sequence). CDR3 residues: CAWSVQVSNYEQYF.